Listed here are 7 T cell receptor beta chains from one sample, sequenced in a study of blood T cell repertoires in COVID-19. Using immunoSEQ multiplex PCR, the repertoire was profiled, and TCRdb retains in-frame clones only, with some absent. The table records 200,000 to 250,000 clones, 88% of them present only once. Sequencing input: peripheral blood. These receptors came from a man younger than 35 with active or convalescent COVID-19.

The chain is built from TRBV5-1 and TRBJ2-1, with no clear D. Per germline, CDR1 SGHRS and CDR2 YFSETQ. The CDR3 loop spans 13 amino acids. Trimming took 0 bases from V and 8 from J, leaving 9 bases between them. CDR3 in DNA: TGCGCCAGCAGCTTGGGAGCCTTGGATGAGCAGTTCTTC. Its translation: CASSLGALDEQFF.

This chain uses TRBV5-6 with TRBJ1-6; TRBD1 matches at 7 bases. The CDR3 is 15 residues long. V was clipped by 4 bases and J by 7 bases; unmatched bases: 8. The germline V gene encodes CDR1 SGHDT and CDR2 YYEEEE. For the CDR3, the DNA is TGTGCCAGCAGCGGACCGGGACAGAGGAATTCACCCCTCCACTTT. Its translation: CASSGPGQRNSPLHF.

CDR3 nucleotides: TGTGCCAGCAGCGTATCGAGCTACGAGCAGTACTTC. This sequence encodes CASSVSSYEQYF. The chain couples TRBV7-9 to TRBJ2-7; D call uncertain. The germline V and J ends were trimmed by 5 bases and 3 bases, with 8 bases remaining between them. Germline V gives CDR1 SEHNR, CDR2 FQNEAQ (reference sequence). The CDR3 is 12 amino acids.

About this clone: Other DNA variants within this sample encode the same CDR3. This CDR3 is CASSPQGAGELFF. The CDR3 bases are TGTGCCAGCTCACCACAAGGAGCCGGGGAGCTGTTTTTT. This chain links TRBV18 with TRBJ2-2; the D is unclear. Germline CDR1 KGHSH, CDR2 LQKENI. CDR3 length equals 13 residues. V was trimmed by 1 base and J by 6 bases, leaving 6 bases between them. The full variable domain, its missing parts supplied by reference TRBV18 and TRBJ2-2, is NAGVMQNPRHLVRRRGQEARLRCSPMKGHSHVYWYRQLPEEGLKFMVYLQKENIIDESGMPKERFSAEFPKEGPSILRIQQVVRGDSAAYFCASSPQGAGELFFGEGSRLTVL.

V usage is TRBV27 and J usage is TRBJ1-2; maybe TRBD1 (5 bases). This CDR3 contains 14 residues. Between the trimmed V and J ends, which lost 2 bases and 4 bases, there was a span of 11 bases. The germline gives CDR1 MNHEY, CDR2 SMNVEV (reference sequence). CDR3 loop: CASSLSIGGYGYTF. The CDR3 coding sequence is TGTGCCAGCAGTTTAAGTATCGGGGGCTATGGCTACACCTTC.

The chain is built from TRBV7-2 and TRBJ1-1, with D unresolved. The CDR3 consists of 14 residues. The ends were cut back, 4 bases at V and 4 bases at J, with 13 bases in the middle. Germline V CDR1 and CDR2: SGHTA, FQGNSA. CDR3 nucleotide sequence: TGTGCCAGCAGCTACGGCGCGCGGAGCACTGAAGCTTTCTTT. Its translation is CASSYGARSTEAFF.

The chain combines TRBV9 with TRBJ2-3; 9 bases align to TRBD1. Trimming removed 1 base from V and 1 base from J; junction bases left unmatched: 7. This CDR3 spans 17 amino acids. Germline V CDR1 and CDR2: SGDLS, YYNGEE. In DNA form, the CDR3 reads TGTGCCAGCAGCGTAAGGACAGGGGTGGATGGCACAGATACGCAGTATTTT. Its protein product is CASSVRTGVDGTDTQYF.